Following are 5 T cell receptor beta chains from one sample sequenced in a study of OX40 agonist ivuxolimab in advanced cancers. The assay was immunoSEQ multiplex PCR, and TCRdb's table has in-frame clones only and misses some. The sample records 7,500 to 10,000 clones, roughly 70% being singletons. The sample in question was CD4+ or CD8+ T cells sorted from blood, obtained in a trial of the OX40 agonist ivuxolimab. These receptors were obtained from an adult with an advanced solid tumor such as melanoma, head and neck, liver or kidney cancer.

DNA for the CDR3: TGTGCCAGCAGCTTGGGGTGGGGCTCCGATGAAGCTTTCTTT. It is translated as CASSLGWGSDEAFF. This rearrangement joins TRBV5-5 to TRBJ1-1; perhaps TRBD1 as D (5 bases). V was cut by 0 bases and J by 7 bases, with 13 bases left in between. Germline lookup yields CDR1 SGHKS and CDR2 YYEKEE (reference sequence). This CDR3 region has 14 residues.

The chain combines TRBV7-2 with TRBJ2-1; perhaps TRBD2 as D (5 bases). The ends were cut back, 9 bases at V and 0 bases at J, with 12 bases in the middle. This CDR3 spans 14 amino acids. Germline-derived CDR1 and CDR2 are SGHTA and FQGNSA. CDR3 DNA: TGTGCCAGTCGCGCTGGGAGCTCCTACAATGAGCAGTTCTTC. It specifies CASRAGSSYNEQFF.

The J gene is TRBJ2-4, the V gene TRBV14; D is possibly TRBD2 (6 bases). The V end lost 0 bases, the J end lost 3 bases, and 15 bases lay between the germline ends. The CDR3 spans 17 residues. CDR1 is SGHDN, CDR2 FVKESK, per germline. CDR3 nucleotides: TGTGCCAGCAGCCAAGAGACGACGGACTATGTCAAAAACATTCAGTACTTC. It encodes CASSQETTDYVKNIQYF.

The chain employs TRBV28 and TRBJ2-3; TRBD2 matches at 10 bases. The CDR3 runs to 16 residues. After removal of 3 bases from V and 6 bases from J, the junction contained 9 bases not matched to a gene. CDR1 and CDR2 from the germline V gene are MDHEN and SYDVKM. CDR3 coding DNA: TGTGCCAGCAGTTTTTTTAGCGGGGGGACCTGGGATACGCAGTATTTT. Its translation is CASSFFSGGTWDTQYF.

The chain uses TRBV13 and TRBJ2-7, with D possibly TRBD2 on 6 matching bases. V lost 5 bases, J lost 3 bases, and 11 bases lay in between. The CDR3 sequence is 13 residues long. In germline, CDR1 is PRHDT, CDR2 FYEKMQ (reference sequence). The CDR3 DNA reads TGTGCCAGCAGCCGGGACTCCCACTACGAGCAGTACTTC. It yields the protein CASSRDSHYEQYF.